This T cell receptor (beta chain) was recovered during a study of beta chain features in type 1 diabetes. The CDR3 is 14 residues long. V trimming: 1 base; J trimming: 7 bases; junction bases outside the gene matches: 6. The germline gives CDR1 LNHNV, CDR2 YYDKDF (reference sequence). The sequenced template was cDNA made from the entire isolated RNA. The method was immunoSEQ multiplex PCR; TCRdb's version includes in-frame clones alone and lacks a portion of them. Of some 410,000 clones listed, 14% are singletons. This clone has just a few counts. This sequence joins TRBV15 and TRBJ2-7; the match to TRBD2 covers 8 bases. This clonotype was sampled from a man under 40 in good health. The sequenced material came from naive CD4+ T cells from blood. This chain's CDR3 is CATSRGPASGEQYV. DNA of the CDR3: TGTGCCACCAGCAGAGGCCCGGCTAGCGGGGAGCAGTACGTC.